The entry that follows covers one T cell receptor beta chain sequence. Profiling relied on immunoSEQ multiplex PCR, and the TCRdb table lists in-frame clones only, not all of them. The data show roughly 190,000 clones, about 88% seen once. The sample comes from a study of blood T cell repertoires in COVID-19. Study details: Samples came from the United States, Italy and Spain, spanning acute and convalescent COVID-19.

The clonotype comes from a man in his forties or fifties with active or convalescent COVID-19. The specimen sequenced was peripheral blood.

The CDR3 region is CASSEYMQGAWGELFF. CDR3 nucleotides: TGTGCCAGCAGTGAATATATGCAGGGGGCGTGGGGGGAGCTGTTTTTT. The chain couples TRBV25-1 to TRBJ2-2; 8 bases are shared with TRBD1. Per the germline V gene, CDR1 is MGHDK and CDR2 is SYGVNS. The trim removed 0 bases at V and 8 bases at J, leaving 8 bases unmatched. The CDR3 contains 16 residues.